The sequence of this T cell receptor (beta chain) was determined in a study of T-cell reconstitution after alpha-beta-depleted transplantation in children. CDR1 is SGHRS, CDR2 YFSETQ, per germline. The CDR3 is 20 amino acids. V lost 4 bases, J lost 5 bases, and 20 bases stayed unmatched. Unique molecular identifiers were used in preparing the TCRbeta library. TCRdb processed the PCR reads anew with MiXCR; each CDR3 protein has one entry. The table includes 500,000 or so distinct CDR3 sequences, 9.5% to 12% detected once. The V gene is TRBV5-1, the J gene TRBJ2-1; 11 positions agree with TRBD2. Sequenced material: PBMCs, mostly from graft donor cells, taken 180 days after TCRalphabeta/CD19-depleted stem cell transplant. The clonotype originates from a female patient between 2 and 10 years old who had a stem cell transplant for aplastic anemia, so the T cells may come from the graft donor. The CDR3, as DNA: TGCGCCAGCAGCCCTGGCGGCACTAGCGGGAGTTGGATTTTCCACAATGAGCAGTTCTTC. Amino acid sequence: CASSPGGTSGSWIFHNEQFF.